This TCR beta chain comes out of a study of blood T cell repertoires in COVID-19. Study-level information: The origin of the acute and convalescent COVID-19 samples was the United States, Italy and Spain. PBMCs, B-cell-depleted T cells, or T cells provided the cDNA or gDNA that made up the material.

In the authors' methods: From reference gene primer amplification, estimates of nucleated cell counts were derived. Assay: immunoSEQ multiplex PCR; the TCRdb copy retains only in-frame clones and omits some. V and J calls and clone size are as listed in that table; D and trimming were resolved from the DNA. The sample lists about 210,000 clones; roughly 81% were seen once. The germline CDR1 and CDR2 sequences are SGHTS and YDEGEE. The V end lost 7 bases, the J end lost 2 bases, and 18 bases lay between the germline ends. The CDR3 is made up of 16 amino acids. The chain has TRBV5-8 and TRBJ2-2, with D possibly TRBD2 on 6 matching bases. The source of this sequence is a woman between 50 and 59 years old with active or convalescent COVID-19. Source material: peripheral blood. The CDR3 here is CASDLDRDFNTGELFF. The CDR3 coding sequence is TGTGCCAGCGACCTTGACCGGGACTTTAACACCGGGGAGCTGTTTTTT.